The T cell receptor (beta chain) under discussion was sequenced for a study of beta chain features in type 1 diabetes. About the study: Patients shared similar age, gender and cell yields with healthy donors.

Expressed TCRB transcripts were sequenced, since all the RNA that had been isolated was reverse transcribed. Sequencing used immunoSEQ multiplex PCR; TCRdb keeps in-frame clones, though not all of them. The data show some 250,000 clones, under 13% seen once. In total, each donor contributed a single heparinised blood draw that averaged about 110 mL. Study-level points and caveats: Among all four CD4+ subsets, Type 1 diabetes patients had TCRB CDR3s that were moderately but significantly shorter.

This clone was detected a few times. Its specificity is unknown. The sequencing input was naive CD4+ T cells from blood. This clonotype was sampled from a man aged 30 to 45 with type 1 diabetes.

Here the CDR3 DNA reads TGCGCCAGCAGCTTGGAAGGGGCTGAAGCTTTCTTT. Translation gives CASSLEGAEAFF. V and J are TRBV5-1 and TRBJ1-1, with a possible D match to TRBD1 (5 bases). The CDR3 spans 12 residues. The germline CDR1 and CDR2 sequences are SGHRS and YFSETQ. Between the trimmed V and J ends, which lost 0 bases and 6 bases, there was a span of 6 bases.